This T cell receptor beta chain was documented in a study of OX40 agonist ivuxolimab in advanced cancers. The CDR3 length is 14 residues. Trimming removed 1 base from V and 6 bases from J, with 10 bases in between. The germline gives CDR1 SGHTA, CDR2 FQGNSA. TCRdb's copy holds only in-frame clones and misses some; the assay was immunoSEQ multiplex PCR. Of about 86,000 clones listed, less than 95% are singletons. Details on this clone: As yet, its antigen is unknown.

Whole-study results and caveats: CD8+ T cells were the subset that, on average, had more expanded clones than CD4+.

The chain links TRBV7-2 to TRBJ1-5; a weak D match, TRBD1 (5 bases). Sample: CD4+ or CD8+ T cells sorted from blood, taken in a trial of the OX40 agonist ivuxolimab. This TCR derives from an adult with an advanced solid tumor such as melanoma, head and neck, liver or kidney cancer. The CDR3 is CASSLGQGGQPQHF. For the CDR3, the DNA is TGTGCCAGCAGCTTAGGGCAGGGAGGTCAGCCCCAGCATTTT.